The clone carrying this T cell receptor beta chain was found a few times. Its target is not known. According to the study, TCR beta libraries were built with iRepertoire HTBI primers and CDR3-region Arm-PCR. MiXCR was run by TCRdb on the multiplex PCR reads, yielding one entry per CDR3 protein. This table has fewer than 350,000 distinct CDR3 sequences, over 15% appearing once. The data were taken from a study of regulatory T cells in long-lasting Graves disease. About the research overall: Antithyroid drugs had been taken under 3 months by newly diagnosed Graves' patients.

Study observations and caveats: Newly diagnosed patients shared 966 public clonotypes; persistent patients shared approximately 2,700. Favoring TRBV28, TRBJ1-2 and TRBJ2-5 was a feature seen in persistent disease.

Germline assignment: CDR1 MNHEY and CDR2 SMNVEV (reference sequence). The V gene lost 6 bases and the J gene lost 0 bases, with 9 bases spanning the gap. The CDR3 extends over 14 amino acids. Time point here: newly diagnosed GD, antithyroid drugs for less than 3 months. PBMCs were the source of the RNA used for TCR sequencing. Sequenced here: peripheral blood mononuclear cells (PBMCs), sampled at new diagnosis, from a patient treated with antithyroid drugs. The chain combines TRBV27 with TRBJ1-5, with D perhaps matching TRBD1 (6 bases). The receptor's source is a female donor with Graves disease. CDR3 protein: CASRQGSSNQPQHF. As DNA, the CDR3 is TGTGCCAGCAGACAGGGCTCTAGCAATCAGCCCCAGCATTTT.